The 31 T cell receptor beta chains listed next were all sequenced from one sample in a study of T cell responses to AZD1222 COVID-19 vaccine. Libraries were prepared by immunoSEQ multiplex PCR; TCRdb keeps only in-frame clonotypes and omits some of them. The sample has about 120,000 clones, approximately 87% seen once; the top ten hold about 10%. The material was peripheral blood, obtained on day 0 of AZD1222 vaccination. Receptors originate from an adult in good health.

This clone was seen once. This chain joins TRBV5-4 and TRBJ2-2, with D perhaps TRBD2 (5 bases). The V end was cut by 2 bases, the J end by 5 bases, with 7 bases between. This CDR3 comprises 13 residues. The germline V gene has CDR1 SGHNT and CDR2 YYREEE (reference sequence). The CDR3 DNA reads TGTGCCAGCAGCTTACTAGGGACCGGGGAGCTGTTTTTT. Protein: CASSLLGTGELFF.

For the CDR3, the DNA is TGTGCCAGCAGCCTAGCGGGGGGTGAGGCAGATACGCAGTATTTT. Residues: CASSLAGGEADTQYF. The chain employs TRBV3-1 (or the pseudogene TRBV3-2) and TRBJ2-3; 10 nucleotides agree with TRBD2. The CDR3 runs to 15 residues. The germline V gene encodes CDR1 LGHDT and CDR2 YNNKEL (reference sequence). Trimming took 4 bases from V and 4 from J; bases not matched to a gene: 5.

The chain uses TRBV5-1 and TRBJ1-5; no definite D call. Germline-derived CDR1 and CDR2 are SGHRS and YFSETQ. The CDR3 totals 15 residues. V was cut by 4 bases and J by 2 bases, with 13 bases left in between. The DNA for the CDR3 is TGCGCCAGCAGCCCGGTGGCCGGGCGCAATCAGCCCCAGCATTTT. The encoded protein is CASSPVAGRNQPQHF.

CDR3 sequence (DNA): TGTGCCAGCAGTGAAGCTTTCGCAACCCAAGCTTTCTTT. Translating it yields CASSEAFATQAFF. The gene calls are TRBV6-1 and TRBJ1-1; D gene unclear. CDR1 and CDR2 from the germline V gene are MNHNS and SASEGT. V was pared by 0 bases and J by 9 bases, with 11 bases between. The CDR3 contains 13 residues.

V is TRBV5-1 and J is TRBJ2-7; 10 nucleotides align to TRBD1. This CDR3 is built from 14 residues. The germline V gene encodes CDR1 SGHRS and CDR2 YFSETQ. The V gene end was trimmed by 4 bases and the J gene end by 7 bases; junction bases not matched to a gene: 8. The CDR3: CASSPGTGVGEQYF. CDR3 in DNA: TGCGCCAGCAGCCCAGGGACAGGGGTTGGAGAGCAGTACTTC.

The genes are TRBV11-2 and TRBJ2-3, with D unclear. The CDR3 contains 12 residues. Trimming took 4 bases from V and 6 from J, leaving 8 bases between them. Germline CDR1 and CDR2: SGHAT and FQNNGV. DNA for the CDR3: TGTGCCAGCAGCTCCACGCTGGATACGCAGTATTTT. Its protein is CASSSTLDTQYF. Combining the CDR3 with reference TRBV11-2 and TRBJ2-3 gives the whole variable domain EAGVAQSPRYKIIEKRQSVAFWCNPISGHATLYWYQQILGQGPKLLIQFQNNGVVDDSQLPKDRFSAERLKGVDSTLKIQPAKLEDSAVYLCASSSTLDTQYFGPGTRLTVL.

This clone was detected only a few times. CDR3 region: CASSLEETQYF. For the CDR3, the DNA is TGTGCCAGCAGCTTAGAGGAGACCCAGTACTTC. The chain joins TRBV11-2 to TRBJ2-5, with D unresolved. Germline V gives CDR1 SGHAT, CDR2 FQNNGV. Trimming pared 0 bases from V and 5 bases from J, leaving 1 base between. The CDR3 has 11 residues. The whole variable domain, remainder taken from reference TRBV11-2 and TRBJ2-5, is EAGVAQSPRYKIIEKRQSVAFWCNPISGHATLYWYQQILGQGPKLLIQFQNNGVVDDSQLPKDRFSAERLKGVDSTLKIQPAKLEDSAVYLCASSLEETQYFGPGTRLLVL.

The chain carries TRBV12-3 or TRBV12-4 and TRBJ1-1; D is possibly TRBD1 (5 bases). CDR3 size: 12 residues. Trimming removed 5 bases from V and 7 bases from J, with 11 bases in between. The CDR3 DNA sequence: TGTGCCAGCAGTGGGGACCGCCGTGAAGCTTTCTTT. It codes for CASSGDRREAFF.

The rearrangement joins TRBV10-3 to TRBJ1-6, with D uncertain. CDR1 ENHRY and CDR2 SYGVKD come from the germline V gene. Deletions cut 8 bases from V and 4 bases from J, with 15 bases between. This CDR3 contains 15 residues. The CDR3 sequence: CAIGPQAEYNSPLHF. The CDR3 bases are TGTGCCATCGGTCCCCAAGCGGAGTATAATTCACCCCTCCACTTT.

The chain links TRBV4-3 to TRBJ2-7, with D maybe TRBD1 (5 bases). CDR1 LGHNA and CDR2 YSLEER come from the germline V gene. The germline V and J ends were trimmed by 1 base and 4 bases, with 20 bases remaining between them. The CDR3 contains 17 residues. The CDR3 loop reads CASSQAGDLTDQYEQYF. Here the CDR3 DNA reads TGCGCCAGCAGCCAAGCTGGCGACTTGACAGATCAATACGAGCAGTACTTC.

In this sample, this clone turned up once. The chain couples TRBV3-1 (or the pseudogene TRBV3-2) to TRBJ1-4, with D perhaps TRBD1 (6 bases). The V and J ends lost 3 bases and 8 bases respectively, with 13 bases between them. Germline CDR1 LGHDT, CDR2 YNNKEL (reference sequence). This CDR3 is built from 14 residues. CDR3 loop: CASSQGRRGEKLFF. The CDR3 nucleotides read TGTGCCAGCAGCCAGGGCAGGAGGGGGGAAAAACTGTTTTTT.

The rearrangement links TRBV28 to TRBJ2-3, with no clear D. Trimming took off 2 bases at V and 2 bases at J, with 5 bases between the two ends. Germline V gene data show CDR1 as MDHEN and CDR2 as SYDVKM. The CDR3 is made up of 13 amino acids. Here the CDR3 DNA reads TGTGCCAGCAGTTTACAGAACACAGATACGCAGTATTTT. It translates to CASSLQNTDTQYF.

The chain is built from TRBV19 and TRBJ1-4, with a tentative D call TRBD1 (5 bases). Germline CDR1 reads LNHDA; CDR2 reads SQIVND (reference sequence). This CDR3 is built from 14 residues. V lost 6 bases and J lost 8, with 16 bases in between. The CDR3 DNA reads as TGTGCCAGTAGCGCAGGGTGGCGGGGCGAAAAACTGTTTTTT. As protein: CASSAGWRGEKLFF.

V is TRBV9 and J is TRBJ2-3, with D perhaps matching TRBD2 (5 bases). Germline V lookup: CDR1 SGDLS, CDR2 YYNGEE. This CDR3 is 15 amino acids long. Trimming removed 0 bases at V and 3 bases at J, with 11 bases between. The CDR3 is CASSVEGDGTDTQYF. Here the CDR3 DNA reads TGTGCCAGCAGCGTAGAGGGAGATGGGACAGATACGCAGTATTTT.

The sample holds one count of this clone. The chain is built from TRBV9 and TRBJ2-3; D may be TRBD1 or TRBD2 (6 bases each). CDR1 is SGDLS and CDR2 is YYNGEE in the germline V gene. The CDR3 runs 16 residues. Trimming cost V 3 bases and J 0 bases, with 14 bases left between them. The chain's CDR3 is CASSEAGGSSTDTQYF. CDR3 DNA sequence: TGTGCCAGCAGCGAAGCCGGGGGCTCTAGCACAGATACGCAGTATTTT.

J is TRBJ2-2 and V is TRBV7-2, with D possibly being TRBD2 (6 bases). V lost 5 bases to trimming and J lost 4 bases, with 11 bases between them. The CDR3 is 14 residues long. Per the germline V gene, CDR1 is SGHTA and CDR2 is FQGNSA. CDR3 region: CASSPGLFTGELFF. CDR3 coding DNA: TGTGCCAGCAGCCCCGGACTATTCACCGGGGAGCTGTTTTTT.

The chain couples TRBV4-3 to TRBJ2-3; possibly TRBD1 or TRBD2 for D (5 bases each). The V gene lost 1 base and the J gene lost 4 bases, with 9 bases spanning the gap. CDR1 and CDR2 (germline): LGHNA, YSLEER. The CDR3 covers 14 residues. This chain's CDR3 is CASSQGGSSDTQYF. The CDR3 region has the DNA TGCGCCAGCAGCCAAGGGGGGAGTTCAGATACGCAGTATTTT.

This clone was seen more than once but under ten times. The chain couples TRBV2 to TRBJ2-2, with 12 bases aligning to TRBD2. The CDR3 totals 17 residues. CDR1 is SNHLY and CDR2 is FYNNEI in the germline V gene. V trimming: 4 bases; J trimming: 4 bases; junction bases outside the gene matches: 7. The CDR3 loop is CASSGPTSGGRTGELFF. CDR3 bases: TGTGCCAGCAGTGGACCGACTAGCGGGGGACGCACCGGGGAGCTGTTTTTT.

This rearrangement joins TRBV27 to TRBJ2-7; the D gene is possibly TRBD1 (7 bases). Germline V gives CDR1 MNHEY, CDR2 SMNVEV (reference sequence). This CDR3 comprises 16 residues. The ends were cut back, 4 bases at V and 6 bases at J, with 22 bases in the middle. The CDR3 nucleotides read TGTGCCAGCAGTTCACCCTCACGGGAGAGGGGGCGCGAGCAGTACTTC. This codes for CASSSPSRERGREQYF.

This chain joins TRBV7-9 and TRBJ2-7; TRBD2 matches 8 bases. CDR1 is SEHNR, CDR2 FQNEAQ, per germline (reference sequence). This CDR3 comprises 15 residues. Trimming removed 2 bases from V and 5 bases from J; junction bases left unmatched: 8. The CDR3 DNA reads TGTGCCAGCAGCTTAAGGTCGGGGGGGGACCACGAGCAGTACTTC. It codes for CASSLRSGGDHEQYF.

This clone has only one observation. The chain recombines TRBV7-2 with TRBJ2-1; 8 bases line up with TRBD1. V lost 8 bases to trimming and J lost 7 bases; unmatched junction nucleotides: 13. Germline V gene lookup returns CDR1 SGHTA and CDR2 FQGNSA. The CDR3 covers 15 residues. The CDR3 bases are TGTGCCAGCCGACAGGGGCAAATATTGGTGAATGAGCAGTTCTTC. As protein: CASRQGQILVNEQFF.

V and J are TRBV4-3 and TRBJ2-7, with a tentative D call TRBD1 (7 bases). Between the trimmed V and J ends, which lost 0 bases and 4 bases, there was a span of 13 bases. The CDR3 sequence is 15 residues long. Germline V gene data show CDR1 as LGHNA and CDR2 as YSLEER. This CDR3 is CASSQDRGVSYEQYF. The CDR3 DNA is TGCGCCAGCAGCCAAGACAGGGGGGTCTCTTACGAGCAGTACTTC.

This clone is a singleton in its sample. The chain uses TRBV7-9 and TRBJ1-1; possible D gene TRBD1, 5 bases. The CDR3 spans 11 residues. In germline, CDR1 is SEHNR, CDR2 FQNEAQ (reference sequence). Trimming cost V 4 bases and J 7 bases, with 7 bases left between them. The CDR3 bases are TGTGCCAGCAGCTCTCAGGGTGAAGCTTTCTTT. As protein: CASSSQGEAFF.

The chain has TRBV7-9 and TRBJ1-3, with D unclear. This CDR3 spans 16 amino acids. CDR1 is SEHNR, CDR2 FQNEAQ, per germline (reference sequence). V was trimmed by 0 bases and J by 0 bases, leaving 9 bases between them. The CDR3 spells CASSLASASSGNTIYF. As DNA, the CDR3 is TGTGCCAGCAGCTTAGCGTCGGCGAGCTCTGGAAACACCATATATTTT.

The rearrangement joins TRBV28 to TRBJ2-7; unclear D gene. The CDR3 spans 11 residues. Germline V CDR1 and CDR2: MDHEN, SYDVKM. V lost 6 bases and J 4 bases, leaving 7 bases between the germline ends. CDR3 bases: TGTGCCAGCAGCCCCAGGTACGAGCAGTACTTC. Translation gives CASSPRYEQYF.

This rearrangement joins TRBV3-1 (or the pseudogene TRBV3-2) to TRBJ2-7, with TRBD2 matching over 8 bases. V trimming: 5 bases; J trimming: 4 bases; junction bases outside the gene matches: 10. The germline V gene has CDR1 LGHDT and CDR2 YNNKEL (reference sequence). The CDR3 covers 15 residues. This CDR3 is CASSRRLASGYEQYF. CDR3 in DNA: TGTGCCAGCAGCAGACGACTAGCGTCGGGATACGAGCAGTACTTC.

This clone was observed a handful of times. The junction departs from the called germline gene at one end, perhaps through a read error. The chain is built from TRBV9 and TRBJ1-4; D may be TRBD1 (5 bases). Germline V CDR1 and CDR2: SGDLS, YYNGEE. The CDR3 extends over 14 amino acids. CDR3 coding DNA: TGTGCCAGCAGCCCGGGGGTAACTTATGAAAAACTGTTTTTT. This codes for CASSPGVTYEKLFF.

The chain joins TRBV4-3 to TRBJ1-2; unclear D gene. Germline V gene lookup returns CDR1 LGHNA and CDR2 YSLEER. This CDR3 contains 15 residues. The germline V and J ends were trimmed by 3 bases and 4 bases, with 15 bases remaining between them. In nucleotides, the CDR3 is TGCGCCAGCAGCCAGGAGACACCAGCCAGCTATGGCTACACCTTC. It encodes CASSQETPASYGYTF.

V and J are TRBV5-4 and TRBJ2-2; D call uncertain. The CDR3 runs 11 residues. V was clipped by 4 bases and J by 8 bases, with 6 bases between them. CDR1 SGHNT and CDR2 YYREEE come from the germline V gene (reference sequence). The CDR3 region is CASSMGGELFF. In DNA form, the CDR3 reads TGTGCCAGCAGCATGGGTGGGGAGCTGTTTTTT.

This clone was observed a single time. V usage is TRBV18 and J usage is TRBJ2-7, with 11 bases that match TRBD1. The CDR3 is 15 residues long. The germline V gene encodes CDR1 KGHSH and CDR2 LQKENI. J was trimmed by 2 bases and V by 2 bases; bases with no gene match: 2. The DNA for the CDR3 is TGTGCCAGCTCACCAGGGACAGGGGGAACCTACGAGCAGTACTTC. Translation gives CASSPGTGGTYEQYF.

The chain joins TRBV9 to TRBJ2-7, with 8 bases identical to TRBD2. V dropped 7 bases and J dropped 7; count of bases not matched to a gene: 10. The CDR3 totals 13 residues. Germline loops: CDR1 SGDLS, CDR2 YYNGEE. The CDR3 DNA sequence: TGTGCCAGCGCCGCCGGGGGGGCCCGAGAGCAGTACTTC. Its protein is CASAAGGAREQYF.